This record covers a single T cell receptor beta chain. What it binds is not known. The data belong to a study of cytomegalovirus exposure and HLA in healthy donors. About the study: The Caucasian-associated ancestry cluster held 65% to 85% of around 380 genotyped donors. Whole-study results and caveats: The authors later found most CMV-associated TCR beta chains appeared HLA-restricted.

In the PCR, 60 Vbeta and 13 Jbeta primers were used. Here immunoSEQ multiplex PCR was the method, and the copy in TCRdb shows in-frame clones only, minus some. Here the sample spans 100,000 to 150,000 clones, 70% to 80% being singletons. The CDR3 is 15 amino acids. Trimming pared 5 bases from V and 4 bases from J, leaving 17 bases between. The germline V gene has CDR1 SGHTA and CDR2 FQGNSA. At the time of sampling, donors were nominally healthy, though unrecorded immune exposures were likely. This receptor was taken from a woman aged 50 to 60 in good health and CMV-seronegative. J is TRBJ1-1 and V is TRBV7-2, with a tentative D call TRBD1 (5 bases). Material: PBMCs. CDR3 region: CASSVKPGGGTEAFF. CDR3 nucleotides: TGTGCCAGCAGCGTGAAGCCCGGGGGGGGCACTGAAGCTTTCTTT.